This TCR beta chain emerged from a study of T cell responses to AZD1222 COVID-19 vaccine (dated by TCRdb to the early 2020s). With respect to the entire study: A total of over 230 trial participants underwent TCR sequencing, of whom some 210 received two doses of AZD1222 and about 26 received two doses of the MenACWY control vaccine. Enrollment into the trials was organized by age into subgroups of 18-55, 56-69 and 70-plus years, and those subgroups contained approximately 150, 30 and 60 TCR-sequenced participants, respectively.

The meaning of the sample's time point label: about 28 days (+/-7) after the second vaccine dose. AZD1222 recipients with second doses at about 4 weeks or about 12 weeks were pooled, because spike-specific TCR depth and breadth did not differ between schedules. Vaccinee samples came from UK trials COV001 and COV002, including a single-blind randomized controlled phase 2/3 trial of AZD1222 (ChAdOx1 nCoV-19) in healthy adults. For TCRbeta chain sequencing, PBMC samples were collected from trial participants at day 0 and at day 28 after the second dose. The germline V gene gives CDR1 as SGHRS and CDR2 as YFSETQ. The V and J ends are trimmed by 1 base and 2 bases, leaving 13 bases between them. The CDR3, cysteine through phenylalanine, is 16 amino acids long. Just the 48-base CDR3 DNA is kept, in frame starting at base 1. Regarding this clone: The antigen this receptor binds is unknown. It has no much larger one-base neighbor in the sample; base qualities were not kept.

The CDR3 regions of human TCRbeta chains were analyzed by immunosequencing. Regarding the original processing steps: Repertoire TCRs were checked for matches against a reference library of SARS-CoV-2-specific TCRs that had been generated using the MIRA antigen-specificity platform. Breadth was defined as the fraction of unique TCRs that were SARS-CoV-2-associated. Depth was defined as the fraction of total T cells that were SARS-CoV-2-associated. Using the MIRA data, each spike-specific TCR was assigned both to the spike region to which the TCR was reactive and to a CD4 or CD8 class. Log10-transformed breadth and depth values were compared by one-way ANOVA with Sidak's multiple comparisons tests. Imported from immuneACCESS, the table was reduced by TCRdb to in-frame sequences with V and J called. These copies leave out some clones; in studies compared against another copy, an unresolved V gene accounts for under half, and the cause of the remainder is not known. V and J calls and clone size follow that table, whereas D and trimming were derived from the DNA. In all, the sample holds about 84,000 clones, and roughly 85% of those were seen once. Roughly 10% of the sample rests with the top ten.

What the research found in general, with its limitations: Because no day 14 peak-response samples were available, repertoires were characterized only after the peak T cell response. Participants were mostly white British, with more females than males. The authors suggested clonal diversity may have been underestimated. Conclusions about previously exposed vaccinees were limited because only a handful of AZD1222 recipients were SARS-CoV-2 seropositive at baseline. The vaccine-associated CD4 TCRs covered the entire spike protein, and the dominant responses fell in regions 160-218 and 743-854. After two AZD1222 doses, spike-specific TCR breadth and depth were significantly higher than at day 0 and than in MenACWY recipients. Epitopes outside the regions mutated in the B.1.351 and B.1.1.7 variants were reportedly recognized by nearly half of the unique spike-specific TCRs. The 56-69-year group was small, and its depth increase did not reach significance, likely because of low power.

The receptor chain draws on TRBV5-1 and TRBJ1-3; TRBD1 is a possible D gene, resting on 5 matching bases. The material sequenced was peripheral blood, taken 28 days after the second AZD1222 dose. This sequence originates from an adult who received the AZD1222 COVID-19 vaccine. The CDR3 reads CASSLLAGRPGNTIYF. The nucleotide sequence is given as TGCGCCAGCAGCTTGTTGGCAGGGAGGCCTGGAAACACCATATATTTT.